This T cell receptor beta chain derives from a study of identical twins. The CDR3 is 15 residues long. The germline CDR1 and CDR2 sequences are MNHNS and SASEGT. Trimming cost V 3 bases and J 0 bases, with 11 bases left between them. TCRdb passed the 5' RACE reads through MiXCR, listing each CDR3 protein once. The sample includes roughly 1.6 million distinct CDR3 sequences, roughly a third seen only once; the top ten take more than 0.25%. This clonotype has more than one count but fewer than ten. The TCR was taken from a newborn girl in good health. The sequenced material came from cord blood. V and J are TRBV6-1 and TRBJ1-2; D gene uncertain. In nucleotides, the CDR3 is TGTGCCAGCAGTGATGGGAGGCTGGCTAACTATGGCTACACCTTC. Translated, it gives CASSDGRLANYGYTF.